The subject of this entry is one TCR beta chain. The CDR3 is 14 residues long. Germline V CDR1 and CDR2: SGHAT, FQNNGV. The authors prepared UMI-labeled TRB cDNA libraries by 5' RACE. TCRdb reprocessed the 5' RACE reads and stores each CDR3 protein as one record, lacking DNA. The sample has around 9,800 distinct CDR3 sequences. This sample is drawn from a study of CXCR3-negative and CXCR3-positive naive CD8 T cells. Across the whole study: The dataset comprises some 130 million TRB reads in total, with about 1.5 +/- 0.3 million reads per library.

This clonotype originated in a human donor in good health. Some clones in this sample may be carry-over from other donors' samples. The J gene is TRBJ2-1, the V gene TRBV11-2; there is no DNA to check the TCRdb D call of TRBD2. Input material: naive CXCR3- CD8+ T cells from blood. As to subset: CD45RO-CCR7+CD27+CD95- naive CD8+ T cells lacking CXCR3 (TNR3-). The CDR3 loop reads CASRGRLVDNEQFF.